These 10 T cell receptor beta chains originate from one sample sequenced in a study of control samples from healthy donors and cancer patients. The method was immunoSEQ multiplex PCR; TCRdb's version includes in-frame clones alone and lacks a portion of them. The sample shows some 80,000 clones, around nine tenths of them seen only once. The sample was PBMCs. The source is a woman aged 55-70 years with head and neck cancer.

This clone came up once. As DNA, the CDR3 is TGTGCCAGCAGTGAAGAGGCCTACGGTCTGCCCCAGCATTTT. This translates into CASSEEAYGLPQHF. V is TRBV2 and J is TRBJ1-5; no reliable D call. Germline values: CDR1 SNHLY, CDR2 FYNNEI. There are 14 residues in the CDR3. V was pared by 1 base and J by 9 bases, with 13 bases between.

The chain joins TRBV28 to TRBJ2-7, with D unresolved. The V gene lost 7 bases and the J gene lost 2 bases, with 12 bases spanning the gap. From germline, CDR1 is MDHEN and CDR2 SYDVKM. CDR3 length: 13 residues. CDR3 DNA: TGTGCCAGCATCGACGGTCTAACCTACGAGCAGTACTTC. It translates to CASIDGLTYEQYF.

The rearrangement joins TRBV27 to TRBJ1-1, with D unclear. CDR3 length: 15 residues. Trimming removed 5 bases at V and 1 base at J, with 14 bases between. CDR1 is MNHEY and CDR2 is SMNVEV in the germline V gene (reference sequence). The CDR3 spells CASSSHTGGNTEAFF. For the CDR3, the DNA is TGTGCCAGCAGTAGTCACACGGGAGGGAACACTGAAGCTTTCTTT.

Only one count was recorded for this clone. The chain links TRBV3-1 (or the pseudogene TRBV3-2) to TRBJ1-4, with D uncertain. The CDR3 extends over 17 amino acids. V was shortened by 0 bases and J by 5 bases, with 16 bases between the two germline ends. The germline gives CDR1 LGHDT, CDR2 YNNKEL (reference sequence). CDR3 sequence: CASSQDSQIHSNEKLFF. The CDR3 DNA reads TGTGCCAGCAGCCAAGATTCCCAGATTCACTCAAATGAAAAACTGTTTTTT.

J is TRBJ2-3 and V is TRBV14; 10 bases fit TRBD2. The CDR3 spans 18 residues. Trimming removed 2 bases from V and 5 bases from J; junction bases left unmatched: 13. Germline loops: CDR1 SGHDN, CDR2 FVKESK. CDR3 sequence: CASSQRRAGGQIGDTQYF. The DNA for the CDR3 is TGTGCCAGCAGCCAAAGGCGAGCGGGAGGGCAGATCGGAGATACGCAGTATTTT.

This rearrangement joins TRBV7-9 to TRBJ2-5, with D maybe TRBD2 (6 bases). Per germline, CDR1 SEHNR and CDR2 FQNEAQ (reference sequence). This CDR3 comprises 15 residues. The germline V and J ends were trimmed by 1 base and 5 bases, with 14 bases remaining between them. The CDR3 spells CASSLGSEGWETQYF. For the CDR3, the DNA is TGTGCCAGCAGCTTAGGTTCGGAGGGGTGGGAGACCCAGTACTTC.

This clone was found once. CDR3 sequence: CASSQGQGSSPLHF. In DNA, the CDR3 is TGTGCCAGCAGCCAAGGACAGGGGTCCTCACCCCTCCACTTT. V gene TRBV3-1 (or the pseudogene TRBV3-2) combines with J gene TRBJ1-6; 8 bases line up with TRBD1. Trimming took 1 base from V and 10 from J; bases not matched to a gene: 3. The CDR3 totals 14 residues. Germline CDR1 LGHDT, CDR2 YNNKEL (reference sequence).

The DNA for the CDR3 is TGTGCCAGCAGCCAACTCTGGACTAGCGGGAGGGTTACCCACGAGCAGTACTTC. Protein product: CASSQLWTSGRVTHEQYF. The J gene is TRBJ2-7, the V gene TRBV7-6; TRBD2 aligns across 15 bases. The length of the CDR3 is 18 residues. With 5 bases clipped from V and 5 bases from J, the junction kept 13 bases outside the gene matches. Germline lookup yields CDR1 SGHVS and CDR2 FNYEAQ.

The V and J genes are TRBV2 and TRBJ1-1, with 9 nucleotides matching TRBD1. Germline values: CDR1 SNHLY, CDR2 FYNNEI. Trimming removed 5 bases from V and 4 bases from J; junction bases left unmatched: 2. The CDR3 runs 13 residues. CDR3 sequence: CASSNRGPTEAFF. In nucleotides, the CDR3 is TGTGCCAGCAGTAACAGGGGGCCCACTGAAGCTTTCTTT.

The chain recombines TRBV19 with TRBJ2-1, with D hard to call. V lost 5 bases and J 1 base, leaving 21 bases between the germline ends. The length of the CDR3 is 18 residues. Germline V gene data show CDR1 as LNHDA and CDR2 as SQIVND (reference sequence). CDR3 sequence reads: CASSFPSMARSSYNEQFF. The CDR3 DNA sequence: TGTGCCAGTAGTTTTCCCTCGATGGCCCGCTCATCCTACAATGAGCAGTTCTTC. The full variable domain, completed using reference TRBV19 and TRBJ2-1, is DGGITQSPKYLFRKEGQNVTLSCEQNLNHDAMYWYRQDPGQGLRLIYYSQIVNDFQKGDIAEGYSVSREKKESFPLTVTSAQKNPTAFYLCASSFPSMARSSYNEQFFGPGTRLTVL.